This entry concerns a single TCR beta chain. What it binds is not known. The sample comes from a study of CD8+ T cells in alopecia areata. Looking at the study overall: Treated patients took oral tofacitinib at 5 to 10 mg twice daily. Treated patients' severity was scored by percentage of affected scalp area.

Germline V CDR1 and CDR2: MGHDK, SYGVNS. The CDR3 runs to 14 residues. V lost 5 bases and J 5 bases, leaving 16 bases between the germline ends. The authors extracted RNA and reverse transcribed it into cDNA as the sequencing template. Sequencing used immunoSEQ multiplex PCR; TCRdb keeps in-frame clones, though not all of them. The sample has a few hundred thousand clones; roughly two fifths are singletons. Study conclusions and caveats: Scalp samples also yield sequences from resident alphabeta T cells of normal skin.

Treatment noted: oral pan-JAK inhibitor, 5-10 mg twice daily. The sample consisted of CD4+ T cells sorted from blood, taken at approximately week 30, from a patient treated with tofacitinib. The TCR comes from a human donor with alopecia areata. The chain uses TRBV25-1 and TRBJ2-7; D is possibly TRBD2 (6 bases). The CDR3 spells CASSRPGAGNEQYF. As DNA, the CDR3 is TGTGCCAGCAGTCGCCCGGGAGCTGGCAACGAGCAGTACTTC.